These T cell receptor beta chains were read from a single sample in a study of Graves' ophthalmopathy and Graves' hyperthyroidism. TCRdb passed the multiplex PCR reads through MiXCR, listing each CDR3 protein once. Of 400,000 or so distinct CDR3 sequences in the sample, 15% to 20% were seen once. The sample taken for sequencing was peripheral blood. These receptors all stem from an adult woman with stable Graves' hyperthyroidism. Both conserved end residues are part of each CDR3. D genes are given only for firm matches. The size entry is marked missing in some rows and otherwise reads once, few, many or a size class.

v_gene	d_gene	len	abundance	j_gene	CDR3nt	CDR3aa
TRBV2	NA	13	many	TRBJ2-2	TGTGCCAGCAGGAAAGGGGGGACCGGGGAGCTGTTTTTT	CASRKGGTGELFF
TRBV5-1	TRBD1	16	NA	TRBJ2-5	TGCGCCAGCAGCTCCCTGACAGGGGAAAGAGGAGAGACCCAGTACTTC	CASSSLTGERGETQYF
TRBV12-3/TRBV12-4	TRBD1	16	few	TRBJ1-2	TGTGCCAGCAGTCCCGGCATGGCAGGGGGCTCGTATGGCTACACCTTC	CASSPGMAGGSYGYTF
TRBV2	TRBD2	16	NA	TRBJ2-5	TGTGCCACCAGTGATTTGTCACTAGCGGGACAGGAGACCCAGTACTTC	CATSDLSLAGQETQYF
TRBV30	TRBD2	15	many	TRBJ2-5	TGTGCCTGGAGTGTTAGCGGGAGGCCCCAAGAGACCCAGTACTTC	CAWSVSGRPQETQYF
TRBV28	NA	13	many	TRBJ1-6	TGTGCCAGCACCACAGGGACAAATTCACCCCTCCACTTT	CASTTGTNSPLHF
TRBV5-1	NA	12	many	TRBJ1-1	TGCGCCAGCAGCAGGGTGGGCACTGAAGCTTTCTTT	CASSRVGTEAFF
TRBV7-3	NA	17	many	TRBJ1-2	TGTGCCAGCAGCCTGGTTAGACACCTGATTGCGTCCTATGGCTACACCTTC	CASSLVRHLIASYGYTF
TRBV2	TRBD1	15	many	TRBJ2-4	TGTGCCAGCGTGGACAGGGGGCTCTCCAAAAACATTCAGTACTTC	CASVDRGLSKNIQYF
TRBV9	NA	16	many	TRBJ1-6	TGTGCCAGCAGCGGGGGGGGGAGCTCCTATAATTCACCCCTCCACTTT	CASSGGGSSYNSPLHF
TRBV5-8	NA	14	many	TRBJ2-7	TGTGCCAGCAGCTACGGAGGTATTCAGGACGAGCAGTACTTC	CASSYGGIQDEQYF
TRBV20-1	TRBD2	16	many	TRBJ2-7	TGCAGTGCTGGGGGGGGAACCCAGCGGGCGACCTACGAGCAGTACTTC	CSAGGGTQRATYEQYF
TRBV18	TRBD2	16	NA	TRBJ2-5	TGTGCCAGCTCCCCCGCGGGACTAGCGGCACAAGAGACCCAGGACTTC	CASSPAGLAAQETQDF
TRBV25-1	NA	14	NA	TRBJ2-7	TGTGCCAGCAGTGTCCGCAGGGAGGTCTACGAGCAGTACTTC	CASSVRREVYEQYF
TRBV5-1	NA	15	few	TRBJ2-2	TGCGCCAGCAGCTTGATTTGGGGGCAGACCGGGGAGCTGTTTTTT	CASSLIWGQTGELFF
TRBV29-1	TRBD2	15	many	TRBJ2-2	TGCAGCGTAGAACTAGCGGGAGACGGCACCGGGGAGCTGTTTTTT	CSVELAGDGTGELFF
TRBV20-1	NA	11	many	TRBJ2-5	TGCAGTGCTATATGGGAGGAGACCCAGTACTTC	CSAIWEETQYF
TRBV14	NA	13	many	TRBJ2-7	TGTGCCAGCAGCCCGTCCGCGGTCCAGGAGCAGTACTTC	CASSPSAVQEQYF
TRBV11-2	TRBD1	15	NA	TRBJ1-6	TGTGCCAGCAGCCGTGACAGGGGCTATAATTCACCCCTCCACTTT	CASSRDRGYNSPLHF
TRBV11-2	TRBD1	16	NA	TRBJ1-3	TGTGCCAGCAGCCGCATACCGGGACAGGGAGGAAACACCATATATTTT	CASSRIPGQGGNTIYF
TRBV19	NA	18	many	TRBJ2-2	TGTGCCAGTAGTATAGATAACTCTGGTCGGTGGAACACCGGGGAGCTGTTTTTT	CASSIDNSGRWNTGELFF
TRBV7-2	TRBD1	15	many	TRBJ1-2	TGTGCCAGCAGCGGACCGGGACAGGGGGCTTACGGCTACACCTTC	CASSGPGQGAYGYTF
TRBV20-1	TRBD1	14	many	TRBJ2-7	TGCAGTGCTAGAGTGGAACAGGGGTTCTACGAGCAGTACTTC	CSARVEQGFYEQYF
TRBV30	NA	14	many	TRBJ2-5	TGTGCCTGGAAGGGGAACGGGATCGGGGAGACCCAGTACTTC	CAWKGNGIGETQYF
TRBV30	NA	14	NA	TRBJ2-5	TGTGCCTGGACAAGGGGACTGACTCAAGAGACCCAGTACTTC	CAWTRGLTQETQYF
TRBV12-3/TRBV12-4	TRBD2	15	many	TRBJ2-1	TGTGCCAGCAGTTTACGGACTAGCGGGAGTAATGAGCAGTTCTTC	CASSLRTSGSNEQFF
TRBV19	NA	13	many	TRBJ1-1	TGTGCCAGTAGTGGGACATCCAACACTGAAGCTTTCTTT	CASSGTSNTEAFF
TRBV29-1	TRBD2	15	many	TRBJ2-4	TGCAGCGCAAAAAGGACTAGCGGGAGGGCAGACATTCAGTACTTC	CSAKRTSGRADIQYF
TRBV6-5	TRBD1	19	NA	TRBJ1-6	TGTGCCAGCTGTTCCCACGCCTTCCGGGACAGGGGATCTAGTTCACCCCTTCACTTT	CASCSHAFRDRGSSSPLHF
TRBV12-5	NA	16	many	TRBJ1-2	TGTGCTAGTGGTTTGGTACTCGGACAGAGTAACTATGGCTACACCTTC	CASGLVLGQSNYGYTF
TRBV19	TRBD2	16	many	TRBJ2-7	TGTGCCAGTAGTATGACCCCTAGCGGGAGGCCCTACGAGCAGTACTTC	CASSMTPSGRPYEQYF
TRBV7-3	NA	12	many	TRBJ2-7	TGTGCCAGCAGCTTAATGGGGGGCGAGCAGTACTTC	CASSLMGGEQYF
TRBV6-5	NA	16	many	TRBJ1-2	TGTGCCAGCAGTTACGGGAGGCGACACCGAGGGGATGGCTACACCTTC	CASSYGRRHRGDGYTF
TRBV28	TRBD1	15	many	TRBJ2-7	TGTGCCAGCAGTTTATCAGGGGGCAGGGCCTACGAGCAGTACTTC	CASSLSGGRAYEQYF
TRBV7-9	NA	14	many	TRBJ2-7	TGTGCCAGCAGCACCACTGGCGGGGCATACGAGCAGTACTTC	CASSTTGGAYEQYF
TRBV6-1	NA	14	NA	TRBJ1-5	TGTGCCAGCAGTGCGGGGGGCATGGGTCAGCCCCAGCATTTT	CASSAGGMGQPQHF
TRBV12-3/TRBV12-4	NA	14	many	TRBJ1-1	TGTGCCAGCACCACGGACCGGAGGAACACTGAAGCTTTCTTT	CASTTDRRNTEAFF
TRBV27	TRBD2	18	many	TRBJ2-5	TGTGCCAGCAGTTTGACAACTGACGGGAGGCCCCTCCGAGAGACCCAGTACTTC	CASSLTTDGRPLRETQYF
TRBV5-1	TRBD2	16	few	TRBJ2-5	TGCGCCAGCAGCCATCACGGGACTAGCGGGGAAGAGACCCAGTACTTC	CASSHHGTSGEETQYF
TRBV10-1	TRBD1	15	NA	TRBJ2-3	TGCGCCAGCAAGAGAGACAGGGGAGGCACAGATACGCAGTATTTT	CASKRDRGGTDTQYF
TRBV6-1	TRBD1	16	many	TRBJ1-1	TGTGCCAGCAGTGAAGCGTGGGGACAGGGTAGAACTGAAGCTTTCTTT	CASSEAWGQGRTEAFF
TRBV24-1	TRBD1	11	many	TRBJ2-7	TGTGTCGTCGGGACAGACTACGAGCAGTACTTC	CVVGTDYEQYF
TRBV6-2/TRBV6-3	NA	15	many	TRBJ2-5	TGTGCCAGCAGTTATGGCAGCGCCCTGGGGGAGACCCAGTACTTC	CASSYGSALGETQYF
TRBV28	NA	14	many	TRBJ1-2	TGTGCCAACAAGGACCTGGTCGGCAACTATGGCTACACCTTC	CANKDLVGNYGYTF
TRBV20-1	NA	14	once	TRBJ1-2	TGCAGTGCATTTCGACCGAGACCCCCCTATGGCTACACCTTC	CSAFRPRPPYGYTF
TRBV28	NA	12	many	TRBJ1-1	TGTGCCAGCCACTCCCATTTTACTGAAGCTTTCTTT	CASHSHFTEAFF
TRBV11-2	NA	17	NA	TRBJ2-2	TGTGCCAGCAGCCCCCGAAGGAACCTAGATAACACCGGGGAGCTGTTTTTT	CASSPRRNLDNTGELFF
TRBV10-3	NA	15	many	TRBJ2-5	TGTGCCATCAGTGAGATTGGGGAGATGGGGGAGACCCAGTACTTC	CAISEIGEMGETQYF